The rows below give T cell receptor beta chains drawn from one sample of a study of T cell changes during pregnancy in multiple sclerosis. Clones were sequenced by immunoSEQ multiplex PCR, and TCRdb holds only the in-frame ones, with some missing. The top ten clones hold over 4.5% of a sample with around 50,000 clones, roughly 94% of them seen once. Sequenced material: CD8+ T cells from peripheral blood mononuclear cells, taken in the first trimester of pregnancy. These receptor sequences come from a female donor with multiple sclerosis, enrolled in a pregnancy study. Both conserved end residues are part of each CDR3. A D gene is named only where the DNA matches it firmly. The size field is filled for only some rows; it gives once, few, many or a size class.

.	TRBV4-3	.	TRBJ2-7	TGCGCCAGCAGCCATCTCACGGGGGTGGAGCAGTACTTC	CASSHLTGVEQYF
.	TRBV14	.	TRBJ2-5	TGTGCCAGCAGCCCTCCCTTGCGGGGTCCAGAGACCCAGTACTTC	CASSPPLRGPETQYF
TRBD1	TRBV7-8	.	TRBJ2-7	TGTGCCAGCAGCTTAGGGGCCCCGGGACAGGGGTACCACGAGCAGTACTTC	CASSLGAPGQGYHEQYF
TRBD1	TRBV7-9	.	TRBJ1-4	TGTGCCAGCAGCGGACAGGGGGCGGCTAATGAAAAACTGTTTTTT	CASSGQGAANEKLFF
TRBD2	TRBV15	.	TRBJ2-7	TGTGCCACCAGCAGAGATCTGCAACTAGCGGGGCTATACGAGCAGTACTTC	CATSRDLQLAGLYEQYF
TRBD1	TRBV6-4	.	TRBJ2-7	TGTGCCAGCAGTGCCCGACAGGGGGCAAGACACGAGCAGTACTTC	CASSARQGARHEQYF
.	TRBV29-1	few	TRBJ1-1	TGCAGCGTCGTGGACAGTTCAATGAACACTGAAGCTTTCTTT	CSVVDSSMNTEAFF
TRBD2	TRBV28	.	TRBJ2-5	TGTGCCAGCAGTTCAGTTCCGGGACTAGCGGGAGTCGGTCCCCAAGAGACCCAGTACTTC	CASSSVPGLAGVGPQETQYF
TRBD1	TRBV27	.	TRBJ1-2	TGTGCCAGCAGTTTGGGGAAGACAGGGGTTGCCTATGGCTACACCTTC	CASSLGKTGVAYGYTF
TRBD1	TRBV19	once	TRBJ2-7	TGTGCCAGTAGTAATAGGGACAGGGGATCGGACGAGCAGTACTTC	CASSNRDRGSDEQYF
TRBD2	TRBV19	.	TRBJ2-7	TGTGCCAGTTCCTACGCCGGGACTAGCGGTTACGAGCAGTACTTC	CASSYAGTSGYEQYF
TRBD1	TRBV27	.	TRBJ2-7	TGTGCCAGCAGTCCGAGACAGGGGTTCTACGAGCAGTACTTC	CASSPRQGFYEQYF
.	TRBV4-1	.	TRBJ2-1	TGCGCCAGCAGCCAATCTTTACCGGGAGAGCTTTTATTCAATGAGCAGTTCTTC	CASSQSLPGELLFNEQFF
TRBD2	TRBV7-8	.	TRBJ2-3	TGTGCCAGCAGCTTCAATCTAGCGGGATCCACAGATACGCAGTATTTT	CASSFNLAGSTDTQYF
.	TRBV28	.	TRBJ2-7	TGTGCCAGCAGTTTATCATTTGGCGGGCTCAAAGCCTACGAGCAGTACTTC	CASSLSFGGLKAYEQYF
TRBD1	TRBV27	.	TRBJ1-1	TGTGCCAGCAGTCCACAGGGGGCGACTGAAGCTTTCTTT	CASSPQGATEAFF
TRBD1	TRBV2	.	TRBJ2-3	TGTGCCAGCCCCGACAGGGCGTTGAGCACAGATACGCAGTATTTT	CASPDRALSTDTQYF
.	TRBV11-2	.	TRBJ2-1	TGTGCCAGCAGCTTAGCTCCGGGATCGTACGACAATGAGCAGTTCTTC	CASSLAPGSYDNEQFF